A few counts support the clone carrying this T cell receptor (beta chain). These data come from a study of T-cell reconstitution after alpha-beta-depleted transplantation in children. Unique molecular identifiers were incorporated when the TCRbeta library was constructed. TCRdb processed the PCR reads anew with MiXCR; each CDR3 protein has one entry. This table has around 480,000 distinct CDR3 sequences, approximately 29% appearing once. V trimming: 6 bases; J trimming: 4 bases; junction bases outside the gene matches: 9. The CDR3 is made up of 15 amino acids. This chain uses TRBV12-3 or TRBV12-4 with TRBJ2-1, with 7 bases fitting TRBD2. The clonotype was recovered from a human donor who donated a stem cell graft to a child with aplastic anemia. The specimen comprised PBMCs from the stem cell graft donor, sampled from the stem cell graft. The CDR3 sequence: CASRPSGTGYNEQFF. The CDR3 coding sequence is TGTGCCAGCAGACCCAGCGGGACGGGGTACAATGAGCAGTTCTTC.